This T cell receptor (beta chain) was profiled in a study of cytomegalovirus exposure and HLA in healthy donors. Study details: Among the roughly 380 donors who were genotyped, roughly 76% fell in the genetic ancestry cluster that is associated with self-reported Caucasian donors.

Primers: 60 Vbeta forward and 13 Jbeta reverse. Profiling relied on immunoSEQ multiplex PCR, and the TCRdb table lists in-frame clones only, not all of them. The data show over 150,000 clones, with around 82% seen just once and roughly 13% held by the top ten. A word on this clone: The target antigen is unknown. This CDR3 is missing its conserved last phenylalanine or tryptophan, likely due to a read error.

Study-wide results and limits: In vitro, a few CMV-associated chains proved specific for CMV antigens. The study recorded about 160 TCR beta chains that were cytomegalovirus-associated.

Trimming stripped 4 bases from V and 2 bases from J, with 9 bases between. The germline V gene has CDR1 MNHNY and CDR2 SVGAGI (reference sequence). The CDR3 totals 13 residues. Sequenced input: PBMCs. This receptor was identified in a woman in her 50s in good health and CMV-seropositive. This chain uses TRBV6-6 with TRBJ2-7; a possible D gene is TRBD1 (6 bases). The DNA of the CDR3 is TGTGCCAGCAGTTTGGCAGGGGCCTACGAGCAGTACCTC. Residues: CASSLAGAYEQYL.